These T cell receptor beta chains were read from a single sample in a study of blood T cells in healthy people across ages. Using its own MiXCR run on the 5' RACE reads, TCRdb lists one record per CDR3 protein. The repertoire holds hundreds of thousands of distinct CDR3 sequences, with 22% as singletons. Sequencing was performed on blood. The receptors stem from a man between 65 and 85 years old in good health. CDR3s include the opening cysteine and the closing phenylalanine or tryptophan. Each record gives: clone size, D gene, V gene, J gene, CDR3 length, CDR3 DNA, CDR3 protein. The D gene is left open where the match is weak. The listing skips clone size in some rows; elsewhere it reads once, few, many or a size class.

clone_size: NA; d_call: TRBD2; v_call: TRBV6-4; j_call: TRBJ2-1; cdr3_length: 15; cdr3_nt: TGTGCCAGCAGCGTAACTAGGACTAGTTCCAATGAGCAGTTCTTC; cdr3_aa: CASSVTRTSSNEQFF
clone_size: NA; d_call: TRBD1; v_call: TRBV6-2/TRBV6-3; j_call: TRBJ1-2; cdr3_length: 11; cdr3_nt: TGTGCCAGCAGGAAGACAGGGGAGAACACCTTC; cdr3_aa: CASRKTGENTF
clone_size: NA; d_call: NA; v_call: TRBV6-5; j_call: TRBJ2-6; cdr3_length: 16; cdr3_nt: TGTGCCAGCAGTAGGGGTTTAACCTCTGGGGCCAACGTCCTGACTTTC; cdr3_aa: CASSRGLTSGANVLTF
clone_size: few; d_call: NA; v_call: TRBV13; j_call: TRBJ1-4; cdr3_length: 13; cdr3_nt: TGTGCCAGCAGCTTTTCGGCGGGTGAAAAACTGTTTTTT; cdr3_aa: CASSFSAGEKLFF
clone_size: few; d_call: NA; v_call: TRBV3-1; j_call: TRBJ1-2; cdr3_length: 14; cdr3_nt: TGTGCCAGCAGCCACCGCCCAGCCAACTATGGCTACACCTTC; cdr3_aa: CASSHRPANYGYTF
clone_size: NA; d_call: NA; v_call: TRBV9; j_call: TRBJ2-2; cdr3_length: 15; cdr3_nt: TGTGCCAGCAGCGTAGCCAGCCGGCACACCGGGGAGCTGTTTTTT; cdr3_aa: CASSVASRHTGELFF
clone_size: few; d_call: NA; v_call: TRBV20-1; j_call: TRBJ2-5; cdr3_length: 13; cdr3_nt: TGCAGTGCTCCTAGCCTGTACCAAGAGACCCAGTACTTC; cdr3_aa: CSAPSLYQETQYF
clone_size: NA; d_call: NA; v_call: TRBV6-2/TRBV6-3; j_call: TRBJ2-2; cdr3_length: 15; cdr3_nt: TGTGCCAGCATCTACCGGGGGTTCGGCACCGGGGAGCTGTTTTTT; cdr3_aa: CASIYRGFGTGELFF
clone_size: NA; d_call: NA; v_call: TRBV7-7; j_call: TRBJ2-1; cdr3_length: 13; cdr3_nt: TGTGCCAGCAGCGCAACAACCTACAATGAGCAGTTCTTC; cdr3_aa: CASSATTYNEQFF
clone_size: few; d_call: TRBD2; v_call: TRBV24-1; j_call: TRBJ2-1; cdr3_length: 17; cdr3_nt: TGTGCCACCAGTGAACCGTTAGCGGGAGACACCTACAATGAGCAGTTCTTC; cdr3_aa: CATSEPLAGDTYNEQFF
clone_size: NA; d_call: NA; v_call: TRBV12-3/TRBV12-4; j_call: TRBJ1-4; cdr3_length: 14; cdr3_nt: TGTGCCAGCAGCCCTGTAAGCACTAATGAAAAACTGTTTTTT; cdr3_aa: CASSPVSTNEKLFF
clone_size: NA; d_call: NA; v_call: TRBV12-3/TRBV12-4; j_call: TRBJ2-7; cdr3_length: 14; cdr3_nt: TGTGCCAGCAGTTTAACGGGACCCCATTACGAGCAGTACTTC; cdr3_aa: CASSLTGPHYEQYF
clone_size: NA; d_call: TRBD2; v_call: TRBV28; j_call: TRBJ2-1; cdr3_length: 15; cdr3_nt: TGTGCCAGCAGCGAAGCGGGGGCGGATTACAATGAGCAGTTCTTC; cdr3_aa: CASSEAGADYNEQFF
clone_size: many; d_call: NA; v_call: TRBV4-1; j_call: TRBJ2-2; cdr3_length: 14; cdr3_nt: TGCGCCAGCGGCTTGGAAAAGAACACCGGGGAGCTGTTTTTT; cdr3_aa: CASGLEKNTGELFF
clone_size: many; d_call: NA; v_call: TRBV28; j_call: TRBJ2-1; cdr3_length: 12; cdr3_nt: TGTGCCAGCATCTCATCCTACAATGAGCAGTTCTTC; cdr3_aa: CASISSYNEQFF
clone_size: NA; d_call: NA; v_call: TRBV18; j_call: TRBJ2-5; cdr3_length: 13; cdr3_nt: TGTGCCAGCTCACCAGGCATGGTCGAGACCCAGTACTTC; cdr3_aa: CASSPGMVETQYF
clone_size: many; d_call: TRBD1; v_call: TRBV5-1; j_call: TRBJ1-1; cdr3_length: 14; cdr3_nt: TGCGCCAGCAGCTTGGATACAGGGGGCGAGCATGCTTTCTTT; cdr3_aa: CASSLDTGGEHAFF
clone_size: NA; d_call: NA; v_call: TRBV20-1; j_call: TRBJ2-5; cdr3_length: 13; cdr3_nt: TGCAGTGCTATATTGGGGGCTTCAGAGACCCAGTACTTC; cdr3_aa: CSAILGASETQYF
clone_size: NA; d_call: NA; v_call: TRBV29-1; j_call: TRBJ2-6; cdr3_length: 12; cdr3_nt: TGCAGCGTCCCGACTGGGGCCAACGTCCTGACTTTC; cdr3_aa: CSVPTGANVLTF
clone_size: many; d_call: NA; v_call: TRBV7-2; j_call: TRBJ1-6; cdr3_length: 15; cdr3_nt: TGTGCCAGCAGCTTAGTTTCAGGGAATAATTCACCCCTCCACTTT; cdr3_aa: CASSLVSGNNSPLHF
clone_size: few; d_call: TRBD1; v_call: TRBV3-1; j_call: TRBJ2-7; cdr3_length: 15; cdr3_nt: TGTGCCAGCAGTTCCGGGACAGGGGGCTGGTACGAGCAGTACTTC; cdr3_aa: CASSSGTGGWYEQYF
clone_size: few; d_call: NA; v_call: TRBV2; j_call: TRBJ2-3; cdr3_length: 14; cdr3_nt: TGTGCCAGCAGATTGTACAGTTTCACAGATACGCAGTATTTT; cdr3_aa: CASRLYSFTDTQYF
clone_size: NA; d_call: NA; v_call: TRBV27; j_call: TRBJ1-2; cdr3_length: 17; cdr3_nt: TGTGCCAGCAGTTTAAGTAGGGTGGGGAAAGCTAACTATGGCTACACCTTC; cdr3_aa: CASSLSRVGKANYGYTF
clone_size: NA; d_call: TRBD2; v_call: TRBV2; j_call: TRBJ2-3; cdr3_length: 14; cdr3_nt: TGTGCCAGCAGTTTACTAGCGAACACAGATACGCAGTATTTT; cdr3_aa: CASSLLANTDTQYF
clone_size: NA; d_call: NA; v_call: TRBV9; j_call: TRBJ2-3; cdr3_length: 15; cdr3_nt: TGTGCCAGCAGCGTAGTTAGGAGGAACACAGATACGCAGTATTTT; cdr3_aa: CASSVVRRNTDTQYF
clone_size: once; d_call: NA; v_call: TRBV28; j_call: TRBJ2-5; cdr3_length: 14; cdr3_nt: TGTGCCAGCAGTCGGCTATACAGGAGAGAGACCCAGTACTTC; cdr3_aa: CASSRLYRRETQYF
clone_size: many; d_call: NA; v_call: TRBV6-2/TRBV6-3; j_call: TRBJ2-1; cdr3_length: 14; cdr3_nt: TGTGCCAGCCGTAACGGGGGCTCGGACAATGAGCAGTTCTTC; cdr3_aa: CASRNGGSDNEQFF
clone_size: few; d_call: NA; v_call: TRBV7-8; j_call: TRBJ1-2; cdr3_length: 14; cdr3_nt: TGTGCCAGCAGCTTAGCTGGTCAGGGGTATGGCTACACCTTC; cdr3_aa: CASSLAGQGYGYTF
clone_size: NA; d_call: TRBD2; v_call: TRBV28; j_call: TRBJ2-1; cdr3_length: 13; cdr3_nt: TGTGCCAGCAGGGGGGGAGGGTACAATGAGCAGTTCTTC; cdr3_aa: CASRGGGYNEQFF
clone_size: NA; d_call: NA; v_call: TRBV12-3/TRBV12-4; j_call: TRBJ2-4; cdr3_length: 16; cdr3_nt: TGTGCCAGCTGCCCTGGAGGGGTGGGAGCCAAAAACATTCAGTACTTC; cdr3_aa: CASCPGGVGAKNIQYF
clone_size: NA; d_call: NA; v_call: TRBV7-9; j_call: TRBJ2-1; cdr3_length: 14; cdr3_nt: TGTGCCAGCAGCCTCACAGTAGGCTACAATGAGCAGTTCTTC; cdr3_aa: CASSLTVGYNEQFF
clone_size: few; d_call: TRBD2; v_call: TRBV20-1; j_call: TRBJ2-1; cdr3_length: 14; cdr3_nt: TGCAGTGCTAGAGTGAGGACTAGCGCCGATGAGCAGTTCTTC; cdr3_aa: CSARVRTSADEQFF
clone_size: NA; d_call: NA; v_call: TRBV7-2; j_call: TRBJ1-1; cdr3_length: 14; cdr3_nt: TGTGCCAGCAGTCAACAGGGTGTGGACACTGAAGCTTTCTTT; cdr3_aa: CASSQQGVDTEAFF
clone_size: NA; d_call: NA; v_call: TRBV7-9; j_call: TRBJ2-1; cdr3_length: 14; cdr3_nt: TGTGCCAGCAGCTTATGGCCTACGGTCCATGAGCAGTTCTTC; cdr3_aa: CASSLWPTVHEQFF
clone_size: few; d_call: TRBD2; v_call: TRBV15; j_call: TRBJ2-2; cdr3_length: 17; cdr3_nt: TGTGCCACCAGCAGAGAAGGACTAGCGGACGACACCGGGGAGCTGTTTTTT; cdr3_aa: CATSREGLADDTGELFF
clone_size: few; d_call: TRBD2; v_call: TRBV7-2; j_call: TRBJ2-3; cdr3_length: 16; cdr3_nt: TGTGCCAGCAGCTTACGTGCGGGAGGCCGCACAGATACGCAGTATTTT; cdr3_aa: CASSLRAGGRTDTQYF
clone_size: NA; d_call: TRBD2; v_call: TRBV7-2; j_call: TRBJ2-3; cdr3_length: 20; cdr3_nt: TGTGCCAGCAGCTCTCCGGCACTAGCGGGCGGGATCCCTAGCACAGATACGCAGTATTTT; cdr3_aa: CASSSPALAGGIPSTDTQYF
clone_size: few; d_call: NA; v_call: TRBV7-9; j_call: TRBJ1-1; cdr3_length: 14; cdr3_nt: TGTGCCAGCAGCCACGGGGGAAGGAACACTGAAGCTTTCTTT; cdr3_aa: CASSHGGRNTEAFF
clone_size: few; d_call: NA; v_call: TRBV18; j_call: TRBJ1-3; cdr3_length: 14; cdr3_nt: TGTGCCAGCTCACCCACAGAGGCTGGAAACACCATATATTTT; cdr3_aa: CASSPTEAGNTIYF
clone_size: NA; d_call: NA; v_call: TRBV6-5; j_call: TRBJ1-1; cdr3_length: 14; cdr3_nt: TGTGCCAGCAGTTACGGCAGGGAGGGCACTGAAGCTTTCTTT; cdr3_aa: CASSYGREGTEAFF
clone_size: NA; d_call: NA; v_call: TRBV6-1; j_call: TRBJ2-7; cdr3_length: 12; cdr3_nt: TGTGCCAGCAGTTTGAACAAAGACGAGCAGTACTTC; cdr3_aa: CASSLNKDEQYF
clone_size: NA; d_call: TRBD1; v_call: TRBV18; j_call: TRBJ1-1; cdr3_length: 16; cdr3_nt: TGTGCCAGCTCACCAGTGGACAGGGGAGGGAGCACTGAAGCTTTCTTT; cdr3_aa: CASSPVDRGGSTEAFF
clone_size: NA; d_call: NA; v_call: TRBV3-1; j_call: TRBJ2-3; cdr3_length: 15; cdr3_nt: TGTGCCAGCAGCCGAAGGGACGGATACACAGATACGCAGTATTTT; cdr3_aa: CASSRRDGYTDTQYF
clone_size: NA; d_call: TRBD1; v_call: TRBV11-3; j_call: TRBJ2-1; cdr3_length: 16; cdr3_nt: TGTGCCAGCAGCCCTACGACAGGGCCCCGAACGGATGAGCAGTTCTTC; cdr3_aa: CASSPTTGPRTDEQFF
clone_size: few; d_call: NA; v_call: TRBV6-6; j_call: TRBJ1-2; cdr3_length: 15; cdr3_nt: TGTGCCAGCACGCTGCAGGGTCGGAAGTCAGATGGCTACACCTTC; cdr3_aa: CASTLQGRKSDGYTF
clone_size: few; d_call: NA; v_call: TRBV20-1; j_call: TRBJ2-1; cdr3_length: 13; cdr3_nt: TGCAGTGCTGAGGGGAGCTCCTACAATGAGCAGTTCTTC; cdr3_aa: CSAEGSSYNEQFF
clone_size: few; d_call: NA; v_call: TRBV13; j_call: TRBJ2-4; cdr3_length: 14; cdr3_nt: TGTGCCAGCAGACGTTCAGGGGGGCAAAGCATTCAGTACTTC; cdr3_aa: CASRRSGGQSIQYF
clone_size: NA; d_call: NA; v_call: TRBV23-1; j_call: TRBJ1-4; cdr3_length: 13; cdr3_nt: TGCGCCAGCAGTCTATCGAATGGCGAAAAACTGTTTTTT; cdr3_aa: CASSLSNGEKLFF
clone_size: NA; d_call: TRBD2; v_call: TRBV5-1; j_call: TRBJ2-1; cdr3_length: 15; cdr3_nt: TGCGCCAGCAGCTGGACTAGCGTCCAATACAATGAGCAGTTCTTC; cdr3_aa: CASSWTSVQYNEQFF
clone_size: NA; d_call: NA; v_call: TRBV12-3/TRBV12-4; j_call: TRBJ2-5; cdr3_length: 17; cdr3_nt: TGTGCCAGCAGTCCATTGGGGACTGTCCCCGGTAGGGTGACCCAGTACTTC; cdr3_aa: CASSPLGTVPGRVTQYF
clone_size: few; d_call: NA; v_call: TRBV7-2; j_call: TRBJ1-2; cdr3_length: 17; cdr3_nt: TGTGCCAGCAGCCTAGGAGGGAGGGCCGGTGCCAACCAGGGCTACACCTTC; cdr3_aa: CASSLGGRAGANQGYTF
clone_size: NA; d_call: NA; v_call: TRBV5-1; j_call: TRBJ2-3; cdr3_length: 15; cdr3_nt: TGCGCCAGCAGCTTGGGCTCCACAAGAACAGATACGCAGTATTTT; cdr3_aa: CASSLGSTRTDTQYF
clone_size: NA; d_call: NA; v_call: TRBV29-1; j_call: TRBJ2-1; cdr3_length: 13; cdr3_nt: TGCAGCGCTAGACAGGGAGGTGGCGATGAGCAGTTCTTC; cdr3_aa: CSARQGGGDEQFF
clone_size: NA; d_call: TRBD2; v_call: TRBV20-1; j_call: TRBJ2-5; cdr3_length: 14; cdr3_nt: TGCAGTGCTTGGAGCGGGAGGAGCCAAGAGACCCAGTACTTC; cdr3_aa: CSAWSGRSQETQYF
clone_size: NA; d_call: NA; v_call: TRBV11-2; j_call: TRBJ2-4; cdr3_length: 13; cdr3_nt: TGTGCCAGCAGCGCCGATGTGGGCGGTAAGGTGGACTTC; cdr3_aa: CASSADVGGKVDF
clone_size: NA; d_call: NA; v_call: TRBV7-9; j_call: TRBJ1-1; cdr3_length: 14; cdr3_nt: TGTGCCAGCAGCGCTGGGGCAGCGAACACTGAAGCTTTCTTT; cdr3_aa: CASSAGAANTEAFF
clone_size: few; d_call: NA; v_call: TRBV29-1; j_call: TRBJ2-5; cdr3_length: 13; cdr3_nt: TGCAGCGTTCCTGATCGTCACCAAGAGACCCAGTACTTC; cdr3_aa: CSVPDRHQETQYF